The 5 T cell receptor beta chains below come from one sample, sequenced in a study of cytomegalovirus exposure and HLA in healthy donors. PCR used 60 Vbeta primers and 13 Jbeta primers. Produced via immunoSEQ multiplex PCR; TCRdb's table is partial and in-frame only. The data contain 150,000 to 200,000 clones, approximately 12% of them singletons. Source material: PBMCs. These receptor sequences come from a man in his forties or fifties in good health and CMV-seropositive.

The V gene is TRBV18, the J gene TRBJ1-5; D not certain. Germline V gene lookup returns CDR1 KGHSH and CDR2 LQKENI. The CDR3 is 12 amino acids. V was clipped by 3 bases and J by 2 bases, with 2 bases between them. For the CDR3, the DNA is TGTGCCAGCTCACCCGGCAATCAGCCCCAGCATTTT. Translation: CASSPGNQPQHF.

This chain joins TRBV2 and TRBJ2-3; the D gene is possibly TRBD2 (6 bases). Trimming stripped 8 bases from V and 3 bases from J, with 21 bases between. Germline-derived CDR1 and CDR2 are SNHLY and FYNNEI. CDR3 length: 16 amino acids. The DNA of the CDR3 is TGTGCCAGCTCGGTCCAGGGAGGCCTTGGGACAGATACGCAGTATTTT. This codes for CASSVQGGLGTDTQYF.

The V and J genes are TRBV28 and TRBJ1-5; possibly TRBD1 for D (6 bases). The CDR3 spans 15 residues. Germline assignment: CDR1 MDHEN and CDR2 SYDVKM. The V gene lost 8 bases and the J gene lost 6 bases, with 20 bases spanning the gap. The DNA of the CDR3 is TGTGCCAGCCGGAACCAGAGGGACATGGGTCAGCCCCAGCATTTT. Translating gives CASRNQRDMGQPQHF.

The V gene is TRBV29-1, the J gene TRBJ1-1; D is undetermined. The CDR3 is 13 amino acids. Germline V gene data show CDR1 as SQVTM and CDR2 as ANQGSEA. Trimming stripped 5 bases from V and 2 bases from J, with 12 bases between. CDR3 in amino acids: CSVLWGVNTEAFF. CDR3 coding DNA: TGCAGCGTTTTGTGGGGAGTAAACACTGAAGCTTTCTTT.

The chain has TRBV29-1 and TRBJ1-2; 8 nucleotides align to TRBD1. Trimming removed 7 bases from V and 6 bases from J; junction bases left unmatched: 16. CDR3 length equals 15 residues. Germline V gives CDR1 SQVTM, CDR2 ANQGSEA. CDR3 residues: CSATTGDRPLNGYTF. The CDR3 DNA follows: TGCAGCGCAACGACCGGGGACAGGCCCCTGAATGGCTACACCTTC.